This TCR beta chain stems from a study of regulatory T cells in long-lasting Graves disease. Study-level information: Antithyroid drugs had been given to newly diagnosed Graves' patients for under 3 months.

CDR1 and CDR2 from the germline V gene are SGHRS and YFSETQ. The CDR3 contains 14 residues. V was pared by 4 bases and J by 4 bases, with 7 bases of the junction left unmatched. Study-wide findings and caveats: The TCR repertoire of persistent Graves' patients was less diverse than that of newly diagnosed ones. The small sample size may have reduced accuracy.

The time point is: newly diagnosed GD, antithyroid drugs for less than 3 months. Preparation of the TCR library used RNA extracted from PBMCs. In building TCR beta libraries, iRepertoire HTBI primers were used together with Arm-PCR of CDR3 regions. TCRdb reanalysed the multiplex PCR reads using MiXCR and keeps one entry per CDR3 protein. The table has more than 400,000 distinct CDR3 sequences, about 17% seen once. This clonotype was recorded at least ten times. Its antigen is currently unknown. These data also featured in a second study, about T cells in Graves' hyperthyroidism and ophthalmopathy. That work states: An absence of ophthalmopathy progression within 18 months meant stable Graves' hyperthyroidism.

The chain employs TRBV5-1 and TRBJ2-5, with TRBD1 matching over 7 bases. The clonotype was recovered from a man aged 40-49 years with Graves disease. Sequencing was performed on peripheral blood mononuclear cells (PBMCs), taken at new diagnosis, from a patient treated with antithyroid drugs. This CDR3 reads CASSLTGVAETQYF. In nucleotides, the CDR3 is TGCGCCAGCAGCCTCACAGGGGTGGCAGAGACCCAGTACTTC.